These T cell receptor beta chains were read from a single sample in a study of T cell responses to AZD1222 COVID-19 vaccine. Assay: immunoSEQ multiplex PCR; the TCRdb copy retains only in-frame clones and omits some. The repertoire holds over 120,000 clones, with 70% to 90% as singletons. The sample was peripheral blood, taken on day 0 of AZD1222 vaccination. These receptors originate from an adult in good health. Both conserved end residues are part of each CDR3. Fields, in order: clone size, D gene, J gene, V gene, CDR3 DNA, CDR3 protein. D genes are given only for firm matches. Rows may omit the clone size; those that give it use once, few, many or a size class.

size: NA; D: NA; J: TRBJ2-1; V: TRBV11-3; DNA: TGTGCCAGCAGCTCCCAAACCTCCTACAATGAGCAGTTCTTC; CDR3: CASSSQTSYNEQFF
size: NA; D: NA; J: TRBJ2-3; V: TRBV5-8; DNA: TGTGCCAGCAGCCCGGGCGTGACAGGACACACAGATACGCAGTATTTT; CDR3: CASSPGVTGHTDTQYF
size: NA; D: TRBD1; J: TRBJ2-7; V: TRBV12-5; DNA: TGTGCTAGTGGCTTAGACAGGGGCGGGTACGAGCAGTACTTC; CDR3: CASGLDRGGYEQYF
size: NA; D: TRBD2; J: TRBJ2-1; V: TRBV7-6; DNA: TGTGCCAGCACCTACGGGGGCAGCGGGAGTAATGAGCAGTTCTTC; CDR3: CASTYGGSGSNEQFF
size: NA; D: NA; J: TRBJ2-3; V: TRBV7-9; DNA: TGTGCCAGCAGCTTAGAAAGCACAGATACGCAGTATTTT; CDR3: CASSLESTDTQYF
size: once; D: TRBD1; J: TRBJ1-3; V: TRBV27; DNA: TGTGCCAGCATGACAGGGGCCTCTGGAAACACCATATATTTT; CDR3: CASMTGASGNTIYF
size: once; D: TRBD1; J: TRBJ2-6; V: TRBV30; DNA: TGTGCCTGGAGTGGTCGGACAGGGAAAAGGGCTGGGGCCAACGTCCTGACTTTC; CDR3: CAWSGRTGKRAGANVLTF
size: few; D: TRBD1; J: TRBJ1-1; V: TRBV19; DNA: TGTGCCAGTAGGGGCTCGACAGGGGACACTGAAGCTTTCTTT; CDR3: CASRGSTGDTEAFF
size: NA; D: NA; J: TRBJ1-4; V: TRBV6-2/TRBV6-3; DNA: TGTGCCAGCAGCCCCTCCTGGGGATCAACTAATGAAAAACTGTTTTTT; CDR3: CASSPSWGSTNEKLFF
size: NA; D: NA; J: TRBJ2-1; V: TRBV29-1; DNA: TGCAGCGTTGTTGGGGGTAGCAAGGAGGTCTCCTACAATGAGCAGTTCTTC; CDR3: CSVVGGSKEVSYNEQFF
size: NA; D: NA; J: TRBJ2-1; V: TRBV2; DNA: TGTGCCAGCAGTGAAAGCTCCACTAGCTTCTACAATGAGCAGTTCTTC; CDR3: CASSESSTSFYNEQFF
size: NA; D: NA; J: TRBJ2-1; V: TRBV7-2; DNA: TGTGCCAGCAGCCCCCGGACATCCGGCTACAATGAGCAGTTCTTC; CDR3: CASSPRTSGYNEQFF
size: NA; D: NA; J: TRBJ1-1; V: TRBV4-2; DNA: TGTGCCAGCAGCCAAGGAACCTTACAGGGCGGGATGGACACTGAAGCTTTCTTT; CDR3: CASSQGTLQGGMDTEAFF
size: NA; D: TRBD2; J: TRBJ2-1; V: TRBV27; DNA: TGTGCCAGCAGTTCGGGACTAGCGGGTTACAATGAGCAGTTCTTC; CDR3: CASSSGLAGYNEQFF
size: NA; D: TRBD1; J: TRBJ1-3; V: TRBV5-1; DNA: TGCGCCAGCAGCTTGGGACAGGGGGCTACAGACACCATATATTTT; CDR3: CASSLGQGATDTIYF
size: NA; D: TRBD2; J: TRBJ2-3; V: TRBV3-1/TRBV3-2; DNA: TGTGCCAGCAGCCAAGCGGGGGGGGACACAGATACGCAGTATTTT; CDR3: CASSQAGGDTDTQYF
size: NA; D: TRBD2; J: TRBJ2-1; V: TRBV20-1; DNA: TGCAGTGCTAGTGGACTAGCGGGGTACAATGAGCAGTTCTTC; CDR3: CSASGLAGYNEQFF
size: once; D: NA; J: TRBJ1-1; V: TRBV25-1; DNA: TGTGCCAGCGGGGCGAACACTGAAGCTTTCTTT; CDR3: CASGANTEAFF
size: NA; D: TRBD1; J: TRBJ2-7; V: TRBV6-5; DNA: TGTGCCAGCAGTTACCCTCCGGGACAGGGGGACGACGAGCAGTACTTC; CDR3: CASSYPPGQGDDEQYF
size: once; D: NA; J: TRBJ1-1; V: TRBV9; DNA: TGTGCCAGCAGCAAGGACAGAGATTGGACCGAAGCTTTCTTT; CDR3: CASSKDRDWTEAFF
size: few; D: TRBD2; J: TRBJ2-7; V: TRBV13; DNA: TGTGCCAGCAGCCGGGTGGGGGCTAGCGGGAGCTTCGAGCAGTACTTC; CDR3: CASSRVGASGSFEQYF
size: NA; D: NA; J: TRBJ1-2; V: TRBV11-2; DNA: TGTGCCAGCAGCGACACAGGGACCCATAACTATGGCTACACCTTC; CDR3: CASSDTGTHNYGYTF